The next 21 T cell receptor beta chains were all read from a single sample in a study of identical twins. TCRdb re-called the 5' RACE reads with MiXCR, one entry per CDR3 protein. The sample shows 1.5 million to 2 million distinct CDR3 sequences, about 32% of them seen only once. Input material: cord blood. The receptors were gathered from a newborn girl in good health.

The rearrangement links TRBV20-1 to TRBJ2-1; 9 bases fit TRBD2. V lost 5 bases and J lost 7; bases outside the gene matches: 6. CDR1 is DFQATT and CDR2 is SNEGSKA in the germline V gene (reference sequence). This CDR3 is 13 amino acids long. CDR3 sequence (DNA): TGCAGTGCTTTAGGACTAGCGACTAATGAGCAGTTCTTC. Amino acids: CSALGLATNEQFF.

This clonotype was observed a few times. V is TRBV7-2 and J is TRBJ2-1, with 8 nucleotides matching TRBD2. CDR3 length equals 15 residues. The V gene's germline CDR1 is SGHTA and CDR2 FQGNSA. J gave up 5 bases and V 3 bases, and 6 bases lay outside the gene matches. The CDR3 DNA reads TGTGCCAGCAGCTTTCGGGGGGGCCGCAACAATGAGCAGTTCTTC. Protein: CASSFRGGRNNEQFF.

The chain recombines TRBV29-1 with TRBJ2-2; TRBD2 matches at 9 bases. V trimming: 6 bases; J trimming: 0 bases; junction bases outside the gene matches: 8. The germline V gene has CDR1 SQVTM and CDR2 ANQGSEA. This CDR3 comprises 16 residues. The CDR3 coding sequence is TGCAGCGTCCCAGCGGGGGGCCCTGCGAACACCGGGGAGCTGTTTTTT. The encoded protein is CSVPAGGPANTGELFF.

This clonotype has a handful of counts. This chain connects TRBV7-2 to TRBJ2-3; D is perhaps TRBD2 (5 bases). The length of the CDR3 is 13 residues. The V end lost 10 bases, the J end lost 4 bases, and 15 bases lay between the germline ends. Germline V gene data show CDR1 as SGHTA and CDR2 as FQGNSA. The CDR3 sequence: CAISSFGADTQYF. DNA of the CDR3: TGTGCCATTTCTTCCTTCGGGGCAGATACGCAGTATTTT. Using reference TRBV7-2 and TRBJ2-3 for the parts outside the CDR3, the full variable domain is GAGVSQSPSNKVTEKGKDVELRCDPISGHTALYWYRQSLGQGLEFLIYFQGNSAPDKSGLPSDRFSAERTGGSVSTLTIQRTQQEDSAVYLCAISSFGADTQYFGPGTRLTVL.

V is TRBV7-8 and J is TRBJ2-3; D is uncertain. The CDR3 is 12 residues long. The germline V gene has CDR1 SGHVS and CDR2 FQNEAQ. The V and J ends lost 7 bases and 10 bases respectively, with 15 bases between them. CDR3 bases: TGTGCCAGCACCCCCGTTATTTTTCCGCAGTATTTT. Translating gives CASTPVIFPQYF.

This clonotype was seen a handful of times. CDR3 coding DNA: TGTGCCAGCAGTTACAAGGGACAGCCCCAGGCCCCCAATCAGCCCCAGCATTTT. Amino acid sequence: CASSYKGQPQAPNQPQHF. The chain employs TRBV6-2 or TRBV6-3 and TRBJ1-5, with 7 bases identical to TRBD1. The CDR3 sequence is 18 residues long. V lost 2 bases, J lost 3 bases, and 13 bases stayed unmatched. Germline V gene data show CDR1 as MNHEY and CDR2 as SVGEGT.

This clonotype has at least ten counts. V and J are TRBV3-1 and TRBJ2-1; 8 bases fit TRBD2. V trimming: 2 bases; J trimming: 4 bases; junction bases outside the gene matches: 10. The CDR3 sequence is 17 residues long. CDR1 LGHDT and CDR2 YNNKEL come from the germline V gene (reference sequence). The CDR3 bases are TGTGCCAGCAGCCAACAACGGGGAGCGGGAGAGTACAATGAGCAGTTCTTC. Translation: CASSQQRGAGEYNEQFF.

In nucleotides, the CDR3 is TGCAGTGCTGGCTGGGGGGGGGAGACCCAGTACTTC. Its protein is CSAGWGGETQYF. The gene calls are TRBV20-1 and TRBJ2-5; 7 bases are shared with TRBD2. CDR1 and CDR2 (germline): DFQATT, SNEGSKA (reference sequence). V dropped 5 bases and J dropped 5; count of bases not matched to a gene: 5. The CDR3 sequence is 12 residues long.

The sample holds a few counts of this clonotype. The rearrangement uses TRBV24-1 and TRBJ2-5; the match to TRBD1 covers 7 bases. The germline V gene has CDR1 KGHDR and CDR2 SFDVKD. V lost 0 bases and J lost 4; bases outside the gene matches: 1. This CDR3 has 14 residues. The CDR3 DNA reads TGTGCCACCAGTGATTTGCACAGGGGAGAGACCCAGTACTTC. This encodes CATSDLHRGETQYF.

The chain is built from TRBV4-2 and TRBJ2-7; D may be TRBD2 (6 bases). Deletions cut 0 bases from V and 1 base from J, with 13 bases between. Germline assignment: CDR1 LGHNA and CDR2 YNFKEQ. The CDR3 is made up of 16 amino acids. CDR3: CASSQDLGGWSYEQYF. DNA for the CDR3: TGTGCCAGCAGCCAAGACTTGGGGGGATGGTCCTACGAGCAGTACTTC.

CDR3 nucleotides: TGTGCCTGGAGTGGCAGGGGGAATCAGCCCCAGCATTTT. This gives the protein CAWSGRGNQPQHF. The chain uses TRBV30 and TRBJ1-5; TRBD1 agrees at 7 bases. CDR1 is GTSNPN, CDR2 SVGIG, per germline (reference sequence). V trimming: 1 base; J trimming: 4 bases; junction bases outside the gene matches: 1. The CDR3 extends over 13 amino acids. Drawing the rest from reference TRBV30 and TRBJ1-5, the complete variable domain is SQTIHQWPATLVQPVGSPLSLECTVEGTSNPNLYWYRQAAGRGLQLLFYSVGIGQISSEVPQNLSASRPQDRQFILSSKKLLLSDSGFYLCAWSGRGNQPQHFGDGTRLSIL.

This clonotype was counted once. J is TRBJ2-3 and V is TRBV19; D is perhaps TRBD1 (6 bases). The CDR3 runs 14 residues. V was trimmed by 8 bases and J by 2 bases, leaving 14 bases between them. Germline CDR1 and CDR2: LNHDA and SQIVND (reference sequence). In DNA, the CDR3 is TGTGCCAGTCGACAGGTTTCATTCACAGATACGCAGTATTTT. Its protein is CASRQVSFTDTQYF.

This clonotype was found many times. The chain recombines TRBV2 with TRBJ2-4; 9 bases agree with TRBD1. This CDR3 has 20 amino acids. Germline assignment: CDR1 SNHLY and CDR2 FYNNEI. V lost 7 bases, J lost 0 bases, and 19 bases stayed unmatched. CDR3 amino acids: CASTTRYGTGSSLAKNIQYF. The CDR3 coding sequence is TGTGCCAGCACGACCCGGTATGGGACAGGGTCCTCTTTAGCCAAAAACATTCAGTACTTC.

As regards this clonotype: This may be a read error, as it is one base from a much larger clone. V is TRBV2 and J is TRBJ2-5; D is possibly TRBD1 (6 bases). The V gene lost 7 bases and the J gene lost 11 bases, with 20 bases spanning the gap. CDR3 length equals 13 residues. Germline-derived CDR1 and CDR2 are SNHLY and FYNNEI. The CDR3 loop reads CASTLGGQPLQYF. The CDR3 region has the DNA TGTGCCAGCACTTTGGGCGGACAGCCACTACAGTACTTC. The variable domain in full, with the rest retrieved from reference TRBV2 and TRBJ2-5, is EPEVTQTPSHQVTQMGQEVILRCVPISNHLYFYWYRQILGQKVEFLVSFYNNEISEKSEIFDDQFSVERPDGSNFTLKIRSTKLEDSAMYFCASTLGGQPLQYFGPGTRLLVL.

Many counts were recorded for this clonotype. This chain links TRBV28 with TRBJ1-2; 7 bases match TRBD1. This CDR3 is built from 15 residues. Germline V gene sequence: CDR1 MDHEN, CDR2 SYDVKM. V was pared by 6 bases and J by 0 bases, with 7 bases of the junction left unmatched. The CDR3, as DNA: TGTGCCAGCAGGGAGGGACAGAGAACTAACTATGGCTACACCTTC. Protein: CASREGQRTNYGYTF.

This sequence joins TRBV19 and TRBJ2-7, with 10 bases fitting TRBD1. Germline assignment: CDR1 LNHDA and CDR2 SQIVND (reference sequence). With V trimmed by 3 bases and J by 5 bases, 7 bases remained unmatched. CDR3 length: 15 residues. CDR3 in DNA: TGTGCCAGTAGTATGGGTCCCGGGACAGGGGACGAGCAGTACTTC. Encoded protein: CASSMGPGTGDEQYF.

The gene calls are TRBV20-1 and TRBJ1-6; D call uncertain. The CDR3 has 15 amino acids. V shed 2 bases and J shed 0 bases, with 8 bases lying between them. Germline CDR1 DFQATT, CDR2 SNEGSKA (reference sequence). CDR3 sequence: CSARLGSSYNSPLHF. CDR3 bases: TGCAGTGCTAGACTAGGGAGCTCCTATAATTCACCCCTCCACTTT.

This clonotype has a handful of counts. The V and J genes are TRBV12-3 or TRBV12-4 and TRBJ2-1; possible D gene TRBD2, 6 bases. V was trimmed by 6 bases and J by 6 bases, leaving 15 bases between them. This CDR3 spans 14 amino acids. The CDR3 sequence: CASSPGRGPNEQFF. The CDR3 DNA sequence: TGTGCCAGCAGCCCGGGGCGGGGCCCCAATGAGCAGTTCTTC.

V usage is TRBV21-1 and J usage is TRBJ1-2; TRBD1 is the table's D call and was not checked against the DNA. TRBV21-1 is given as a pseudogene. The CDR3 extends over 12 amino acids. Here the CDR3 DNA reads TGTGCCAGCATGGGGGACCTCTATGGCTACACCTTC. Its protein product is CASMGDLYGYTF.

The V gene is TRBV20-1, the J gene TRBJ2-1; 7 bases are a match to TRBD1. Germline loops: CDR1 DFQATT, CDR2 SNEGSKA (reference sequence). V lost 3 bases, J lost 7 bases, and 12 bases stayed unmatched. The CDR3 spans 15 residues. CDR3 residues: CSARDRPLVQNEQFF. The DNA of the CDR3 is TGCAGTGCTAGGGACAGGCCCTTGGTTCAGAATGAGCAGTTCTTC.

The chain combines TRBV20-1 with TRBJ2-1; 9 bases align to TRBD2. The trim removed 0 bases at V and 8 bases at J, leaving 17 bases unmatched. The CDR3 is 18 residues long. Germline V gene sequence: CDR1 DFQATT, CDR2 SNEGSKA (reference sequence). DNA of the CDR3: TGCAGTGCTAGAGATGGTTTATGGCGGGAGGGGTTGCTGGATGAGCAGTTCTTC. Its translation is CSARDGLWREGLLDEQFF.